This T cell receptor (beta chain) was identified during a study of blood T cells in healthy people across ages. Study as a whole: In model experiments, template switching was able to capture about one barcoded beta molecule for every two T cells that were present.

With a J-beta primer mix and a sample-barcoded 5' primer, a second PCR ran about 6 to 11 cycles. From the 5' RACE reads, TCRdb called clonotypes with MiXCR, one entry per CDR3 protein. This table holds 800,000 or so distinct CDR3 sequences, more than 35% found once. Germline lookup yields CDR1 SQVTM and CDR2 ANQGSEA. This CDR3 region has 13 residues. V lost 6 bases and J lost 9; bases outside the gene matches: 12. V and J are TRBV29-1 and TRBJ2-7, with TRBD2 matching 9 bases. The sequencing input was blood. This receptor was obtained from a man at least 80 years old in good health. The DNA for the CDR3 is TGCAGCGTCGCTAGCGGGGTGGAACATGCGCAGTACTTC. Amino acid sequence: CSVASGVEHAQYF.